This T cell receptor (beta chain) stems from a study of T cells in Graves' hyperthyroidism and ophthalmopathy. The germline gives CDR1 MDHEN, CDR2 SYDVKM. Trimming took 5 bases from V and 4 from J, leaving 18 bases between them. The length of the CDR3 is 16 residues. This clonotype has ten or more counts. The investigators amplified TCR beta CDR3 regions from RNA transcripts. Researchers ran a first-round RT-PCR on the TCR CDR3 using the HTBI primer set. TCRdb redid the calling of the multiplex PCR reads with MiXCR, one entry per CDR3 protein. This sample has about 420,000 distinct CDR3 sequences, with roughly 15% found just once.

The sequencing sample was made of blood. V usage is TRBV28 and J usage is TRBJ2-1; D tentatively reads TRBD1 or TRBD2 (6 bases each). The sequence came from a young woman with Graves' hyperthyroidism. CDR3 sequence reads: CASSPSHGGKYNEQFF. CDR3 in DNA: TGTGCCAGCAGTCCCTCCCACGGGGGCAAATACAATGAGCAGTTCTTC.